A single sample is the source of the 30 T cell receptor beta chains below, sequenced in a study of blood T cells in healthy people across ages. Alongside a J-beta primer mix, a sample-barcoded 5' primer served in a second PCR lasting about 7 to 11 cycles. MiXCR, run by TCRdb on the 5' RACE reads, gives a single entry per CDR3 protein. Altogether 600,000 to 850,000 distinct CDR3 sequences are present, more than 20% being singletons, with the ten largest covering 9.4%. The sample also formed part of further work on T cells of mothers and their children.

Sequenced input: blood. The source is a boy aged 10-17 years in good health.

This chain's CDR3 is CASSTRQGAVEETQYF. The CDR3 DNA follows: TGTGCCAGCAGCACCAGACAGGGGGCGGTCGAAGAGACCCAGTACTTC. This chain links TRBV7-8 with TRBJ2-5, with 10 bases aligning to TRBD1. CDR1 and CDR2 (germline): SGHVS, FQNEAQ. The V gene end was trimmed by 5 bases and the J gene end by 3 bases; junction bases not matched to a gene: 9. CDR3 length: 16 amino acids.

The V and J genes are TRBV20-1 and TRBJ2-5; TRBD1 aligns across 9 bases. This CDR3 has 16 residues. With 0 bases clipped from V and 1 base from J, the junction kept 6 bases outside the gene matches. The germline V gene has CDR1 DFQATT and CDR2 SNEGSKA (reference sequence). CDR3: CSARDRDRGFQETQYF. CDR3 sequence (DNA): TGCAGTGCTAGAGATCGCGACAGGGGGTTCCAAGAGACCCAGTACTTC.

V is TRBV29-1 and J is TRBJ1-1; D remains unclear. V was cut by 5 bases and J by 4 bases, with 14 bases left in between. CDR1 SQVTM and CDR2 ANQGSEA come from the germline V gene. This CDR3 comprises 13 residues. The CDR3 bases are TGCAGCGTTACCGGTCCCCTCGTCACTGAAGCTTTCTTT. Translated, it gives CSVTGPLVTEAFF.

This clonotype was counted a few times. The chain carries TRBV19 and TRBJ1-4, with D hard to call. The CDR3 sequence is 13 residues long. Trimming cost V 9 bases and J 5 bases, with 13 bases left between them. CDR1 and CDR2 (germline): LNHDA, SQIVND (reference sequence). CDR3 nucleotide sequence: TGTGCCAGACCAGACATCCGAAATGAAAAACTGTTTTTT. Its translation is CARPDIRNEKLFF.

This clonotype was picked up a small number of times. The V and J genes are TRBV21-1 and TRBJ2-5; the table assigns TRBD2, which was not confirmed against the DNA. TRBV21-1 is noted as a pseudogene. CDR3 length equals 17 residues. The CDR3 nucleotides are TGTGCCAGCAGCACACTTGGGACAACTAGCGGGTTAGAGACCCAGTACTTC. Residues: CASSTLGTTSGLETQYF.

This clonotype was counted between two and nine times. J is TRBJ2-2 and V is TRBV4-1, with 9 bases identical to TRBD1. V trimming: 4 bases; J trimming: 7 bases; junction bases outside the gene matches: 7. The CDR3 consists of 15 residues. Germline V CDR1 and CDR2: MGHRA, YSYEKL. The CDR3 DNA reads TGCGCCAGCAGCCCGGGACAGGGTAGTGGCGGGGAGCTGTTTTTT. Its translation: CASSPGQGSGGELFF.

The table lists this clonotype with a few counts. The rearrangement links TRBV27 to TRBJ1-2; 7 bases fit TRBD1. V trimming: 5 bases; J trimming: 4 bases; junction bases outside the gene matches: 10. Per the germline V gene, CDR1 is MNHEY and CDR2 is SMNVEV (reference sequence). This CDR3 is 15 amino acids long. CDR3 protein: CASSPNVGGSYGYTF. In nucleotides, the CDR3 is TGTGCCAGCAGTCCCAACGTAGGGGGCAGCTATGGCTACACCTTC.

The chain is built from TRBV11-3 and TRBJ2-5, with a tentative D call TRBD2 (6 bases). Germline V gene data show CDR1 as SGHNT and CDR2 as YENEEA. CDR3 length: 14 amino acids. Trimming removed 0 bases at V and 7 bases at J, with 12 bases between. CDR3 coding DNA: TGTGCCAGCAGCTTAGACGGGAGCTCCGGGACCCAGTACTTC. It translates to CASSLDGSSGTQYF.

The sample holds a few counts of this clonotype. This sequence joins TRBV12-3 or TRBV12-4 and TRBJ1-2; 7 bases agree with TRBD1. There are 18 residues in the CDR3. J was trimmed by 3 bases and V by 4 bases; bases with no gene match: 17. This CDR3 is CASSSAGVTGSSYYGYTF. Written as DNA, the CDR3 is TGTGCCAGCAGTTCCGCGGGGGTGACAGGGTCGAGTTACTATGGCTACACCTTC.

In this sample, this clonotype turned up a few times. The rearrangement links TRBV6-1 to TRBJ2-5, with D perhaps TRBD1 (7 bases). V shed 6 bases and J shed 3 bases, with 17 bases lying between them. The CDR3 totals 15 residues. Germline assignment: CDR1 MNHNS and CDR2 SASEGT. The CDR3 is CASSVGGGVKETQYF. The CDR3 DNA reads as TGTGCCAGCAGCGTAGGAGGGGGCGTAAAAGAGACCCAGTACTTC.

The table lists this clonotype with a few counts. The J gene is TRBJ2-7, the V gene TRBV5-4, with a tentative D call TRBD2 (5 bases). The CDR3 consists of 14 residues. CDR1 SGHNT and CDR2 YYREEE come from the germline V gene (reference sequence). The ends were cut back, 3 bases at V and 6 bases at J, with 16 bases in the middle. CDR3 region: CASSSGGSFVEQYF. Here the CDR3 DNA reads TGTGCCAGCAGCTCCGGTGGGAGTTTCGTCGAGCAGTACTTC. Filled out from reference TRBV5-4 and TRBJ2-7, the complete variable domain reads ETGVTQSPTHLIKTRGQQVTLRCSSQSGHNTVSWYQQALGQGPQFIFQYYREEENGRGNFPPRFSGLQFPNYSSELNVNALELDDSALYLCASSSGGSFVEQYFGPGTRLTVT.

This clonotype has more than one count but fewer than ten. CDR3 loop: CASSLSVGLGGDTEAFF. The CDR3 DNA sequence: TGCGCCAGCAGCTTGTCGGTTGGGTTAGGGGGGGACACTGAAGCTTTCTTT. This chain joins TRBV5-1 and TRBJ1-1, with D possibly TRBD1 on 6 matching bases. The CDR3 has 17 amino acids. V was trimmed by 1 base and J by 3 bases, leaving 19 bases between them. The V gene's germline CDR1 is SGHRS and CDR2 YFSETQ.

The CDR3 sequence is CASSPQLRMAHNSPLHF. The CDR3 DNA sequence: TGTGCCAGCTCACCACAGCTACGCATGGCGCATAATTCACCCCTCCACTTT. V gene TRBV18 combines with J gene TRBJ1-6; D unclear. CDR3 length equals 17 residues. Germline assignment: CDR1 KGHSH and CDR2 LQKENI. Trimming cost V 1 base and J 5 bases, with 15 bases left between them.

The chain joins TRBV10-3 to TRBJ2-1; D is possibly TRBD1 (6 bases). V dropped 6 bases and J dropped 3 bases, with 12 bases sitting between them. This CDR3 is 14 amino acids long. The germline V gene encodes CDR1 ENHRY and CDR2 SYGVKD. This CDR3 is CAIRNRDNYNEQFF. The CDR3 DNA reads TGTGCCATCAGGAACCGGGACAACTACAATGAGCAGTTCTTC.

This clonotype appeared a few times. CDR3 DNA: TGTGCCAGCAGCTTATTCCAGGGACTAGCGGAAGAGACCCAGTACTTC. As protein: CASSLFQGLAEETQYF. The V call is TRBV7-2, the J call TRBJ2-5; 11 nucleotides line up with TRBD2. This CDR3 has 16 residues. The junction had 5 bases not matched to a gene; V was cut back by 2 bases and J by 3 bases. Germline V gives CDR1 SGHTA, CDR2 FQGNSA.

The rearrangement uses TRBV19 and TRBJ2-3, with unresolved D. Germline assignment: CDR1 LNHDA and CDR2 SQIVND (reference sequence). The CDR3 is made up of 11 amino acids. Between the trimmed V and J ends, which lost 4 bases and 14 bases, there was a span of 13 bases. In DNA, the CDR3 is TGTGCCAGTAGTACCGGACCATTCTCGTATTTT. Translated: CASSTGPFSYF.

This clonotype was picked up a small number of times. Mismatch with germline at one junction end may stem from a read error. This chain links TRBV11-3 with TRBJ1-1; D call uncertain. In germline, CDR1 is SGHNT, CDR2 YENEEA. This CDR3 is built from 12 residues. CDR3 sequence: CASGLEGAEAFF. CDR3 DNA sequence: TGTGCCAGCGGCTTGGAGGGCGCTGAAGCTTTCTTT.

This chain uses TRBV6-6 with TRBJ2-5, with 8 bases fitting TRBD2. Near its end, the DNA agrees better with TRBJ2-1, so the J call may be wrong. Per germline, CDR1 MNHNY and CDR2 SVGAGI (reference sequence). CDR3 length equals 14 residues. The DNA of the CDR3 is TGTGCCAGCAGTTACGTAGCGGGAAGGGATGAGCAGTTCTTC. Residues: CASSYVAGRDEQFF.

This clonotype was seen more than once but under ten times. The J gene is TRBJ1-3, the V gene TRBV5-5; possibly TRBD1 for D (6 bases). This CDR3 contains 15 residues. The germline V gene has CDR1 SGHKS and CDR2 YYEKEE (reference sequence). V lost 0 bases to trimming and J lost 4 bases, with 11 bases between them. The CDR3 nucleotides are TGTGCCAGCAGCTTGGAGGCAGGGGTGGGAAACACCATATATTTT. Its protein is CASSLEAGVGNTIYF.

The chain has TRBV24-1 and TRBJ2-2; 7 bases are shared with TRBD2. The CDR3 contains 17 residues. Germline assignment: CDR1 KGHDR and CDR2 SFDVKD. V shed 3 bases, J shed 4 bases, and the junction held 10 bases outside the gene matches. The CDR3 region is CATSDNFLAEGTGELFF. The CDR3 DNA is TGTGCCACCAGTGATAACTTCCTAGCGGAGGGCACCGGGGAGCTGTTTTTT.

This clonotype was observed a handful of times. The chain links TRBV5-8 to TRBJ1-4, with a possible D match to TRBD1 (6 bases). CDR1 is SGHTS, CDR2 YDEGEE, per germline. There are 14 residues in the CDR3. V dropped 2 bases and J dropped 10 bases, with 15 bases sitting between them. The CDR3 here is CASSFSRGAGKLFF. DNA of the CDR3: TGTGCCAGCAGCTTTAGCAGGGGCGCCGGAAAACTGTTTTTT.

The CDR3 is CASSYSGPGSDIQYF. The CDR3 DNA follows: TGTGCCAGCAGTTACTCGGGTCCGGGTTCGGACATTCAGTACTTC. The J gene is TRBJ2-4, the V gene TRBV6-5; no clear D gene. Trimming removed 0 bases at V and 8 bases at J, with 14 bases between. This CDR3 region has 15 residues. The germline gives CDR1 MNHEY, CDR2 SVGAGI.

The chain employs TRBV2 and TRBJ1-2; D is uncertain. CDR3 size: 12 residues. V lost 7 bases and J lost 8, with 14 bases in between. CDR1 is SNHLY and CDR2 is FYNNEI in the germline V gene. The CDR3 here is CASKSEDMGYTF. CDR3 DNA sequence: TGTGCCAGCAAGTCAGAGGATATGGGCTACACCTTC.

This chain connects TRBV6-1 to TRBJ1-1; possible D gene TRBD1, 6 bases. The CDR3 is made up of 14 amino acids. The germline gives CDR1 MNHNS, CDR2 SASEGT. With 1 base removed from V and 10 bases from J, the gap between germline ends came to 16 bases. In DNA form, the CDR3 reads TGTGCCAGCAGTGAAGACAGGGTAGGTGTGGGAGCTTTCTTT. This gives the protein CASSEDRVGVGAFF.

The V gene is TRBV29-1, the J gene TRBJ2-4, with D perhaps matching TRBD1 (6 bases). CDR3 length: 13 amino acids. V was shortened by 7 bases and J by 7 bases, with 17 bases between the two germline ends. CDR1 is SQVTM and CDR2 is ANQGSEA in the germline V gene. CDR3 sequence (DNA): TGCAGCGCCAGGGGTGACTCAGGCAACATTCAGTACTTC. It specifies CSARGDSGNIQYF.

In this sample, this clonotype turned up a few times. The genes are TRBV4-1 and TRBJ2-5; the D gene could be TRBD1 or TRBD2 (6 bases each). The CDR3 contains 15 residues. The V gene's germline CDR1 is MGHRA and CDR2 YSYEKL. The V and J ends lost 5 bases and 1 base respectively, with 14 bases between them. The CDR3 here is CASSTRGRPQETQYF. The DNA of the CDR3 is TGCGCCAGCAGCACAAGGGGGAGGCCCCAAGAGACCCAGTACTTC.

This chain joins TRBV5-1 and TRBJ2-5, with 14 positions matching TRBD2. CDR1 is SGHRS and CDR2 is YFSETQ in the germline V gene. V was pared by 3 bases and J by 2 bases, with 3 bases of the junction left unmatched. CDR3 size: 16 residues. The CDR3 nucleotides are TGCGCCAGCAGCTGGGGACTAGCGGGGGAACAAGAGACCCAGTACTTC. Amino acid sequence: CASSWGLAGEQETQYF.

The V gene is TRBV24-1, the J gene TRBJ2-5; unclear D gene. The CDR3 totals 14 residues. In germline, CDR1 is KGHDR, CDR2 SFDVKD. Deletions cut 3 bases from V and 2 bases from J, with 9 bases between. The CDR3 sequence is CATSDGLEQETQYF. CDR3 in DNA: TGTGCCACCAGTGATGGCCTGGAGCAAGAGACCCAGTACTTC.

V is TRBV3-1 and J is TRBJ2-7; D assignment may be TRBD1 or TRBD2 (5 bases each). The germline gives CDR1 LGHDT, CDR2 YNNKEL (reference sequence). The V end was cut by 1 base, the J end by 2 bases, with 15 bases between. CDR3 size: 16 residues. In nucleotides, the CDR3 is TGTGCCAGCAGCCAAGCTCTCGGGACGGGGCCCTACGAGCAGTACTTC. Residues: CASSQALGTGPYEQYF.

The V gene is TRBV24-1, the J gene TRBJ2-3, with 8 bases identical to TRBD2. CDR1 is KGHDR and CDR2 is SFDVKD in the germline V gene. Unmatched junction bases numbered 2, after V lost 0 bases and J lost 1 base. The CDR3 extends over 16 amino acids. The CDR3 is CATSDLSREGTDTQYF. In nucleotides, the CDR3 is TGTGCCACCAGTGATTTGTCGCGGGAGGGCACAGATACGCAGTATTTT.